Below, 30 T cell receptor beta chains from the same sample are listed, as sequenced in a study of T cell repertoires in cytomegalovirus infection. These receptors' antigens are unknown. One entry per CDR3 protein, called by TCRdb with MiXCR from the reads. The profile covers 650,000 to 900,000 distinct CDR3 sequences, with over 25% appearing a single time and around 12% taken by the ten largest. The sample here was cultured CD8+ T cells from PBMCs, taken from culture after CMV antigen stimulation. Receptors were obtained from a human donor in good health (CMV status not recorded). Some clones in this sample may be carry-over from other donors' samples.

This sequence joins TRBV6-2 or TRBV6-3 and TRBJ2-2; TRBD1 might be the D (5 bases). CDR3 length: 14 amino acids. Germline CDR1 is MNHEY and CDR2 is SVGEGT. Trimming cost V 2 bases and J 4 bases, with 8 bases left between them. In DNA, the CDR3 is TGTGCCAGCAGTTACAACCAGGGCACCGGGGAGCTGTTTTTT. Protein: CASSYNQGTGELFF.

This clonotype was detected ten times or more. V and J are TRBV7-2 and TRBJ2-1; 7 bases line up with TRBD1. This CDR3 comprises 19 residues. V shed 5 bases, J shed 9 bases, and the junction held 25 bases outside the gene matches. Looked up from germline, CDR1 is SGHTA and CDR2 is FQGNSA. The CDR3 DNA follows: TGTGCCAGCAGCGTCACCCCTCGTTCCTATGTGGCAGGGGGTAGTGAGCAGTTCTTC. It translates to CASSVTPRSYVAGGSEQFF. Filled out from reference TRBV7-2 and TRBJ2-1, the complete variable domain reads GAGVSQSPSNKVTEKGKDVELRCDPISGHTALYWYRQSLGQGLEFLIYFQGNSAPDKSGLPSDRFSAERTGGSVSTLTIQRTQQEDSAVYLCASSVTPRSYVAGGSEQFFGPGTRLTVL.

This chain connects TRBV6-6 to TRBJ2-5; 7 bases agree with TRBD1. Germline CDR1 and CDR2: MNHNY and SVGAGI (reference sequence). J was trimmed by 2 bases and V by 6 bases; bases with no gene match: 12. The CDR3 is 16 amino acids. Written as DNA, the CDR3 is TGTGCCAGCAGCAGGTTGGACAGGCGGACTCAAGAGACCCAGTACTTC. It yields the protein CASSRLDRRTQETQYF.

This chain links TRBV15 with TRBJ1-1, with 8 positions matching TRBD1. Germline CDR1 is LNHNV and CDR2 is YYDKDF (reference sequence). This CDR3 has 12 residues. V lost 6 bases, J lost 7 bases, and 4 bases stayed unmatched. CDR3 sequence reads: CATSPGTGEAFF. CDR3 coding DNA: TGTGCCACCAGTCCCGGGACAGGTGAAGCTTTCTTT.

This clonotype has more than one count but fewer than ten. J is TRBJ2-3 and V is TRBV10-3; D remains unclear. CDR3 length equals 13 residues. The germline CDR1 and CDR2 sequences are ENHRY and SYGVKD. Trimming removed 8 bases at V and 0 bases at J, with 9 bases between. The CDR3 protein is CAILAASTDTQYF. In DNA form, the CDR3 reads TGTGCCATCCTTGCGGCTAGCACAGATACGCAGTATTTT.

In this sample, this clonotype turned up a few times. The J gene is TRBJ1-5, the V gene TRBV7-9; 7 positions match TRBD1. Germline CDR1 and CDR2: SEHNR and FQNEAQ (reference sequence). The ends lost 5 bases at V and 2 bases at J; junction bases unmatched: 6. The CDR3 covers 15 residues. CDR3 loop: CASSATGIGNQPQHF. In DNA form, the CDR3 reads TGTGCCAGCAGCGCGACAGGGATCGGCAATCAGCCCCAGCATTTT.

V and J are TRBV6-5 and TRBJ2-7, with TRBD1 identical over 10 bases. The CDR3 spans 14 residues. V lost 0 bases, J lost 6 bases, and 2 bases stayed unmatched. From germline, CDR1 is MNHEY and CDR2 SVGAGI. The CDR3 DNA is TGTGCCAGCAGTTACTCGCGACAGGGGGCCGAGCAGTACTTC. It translates to CASSYSRQGAEQYF.

This chain uses TRBV6-5 with TRBJ1-2; 7 bases are shared with TRBD1. V lost 5 bases and J lost 8; bases outside the gene matches: 5. This CDR3 has 12 amino acids. The germline V gene encodes CDR1 MNHEY and CDR2 SVGAGI. The DNA for the CDR3 is TGTGCCAGCAGTCCCACAGGGGCCGGCTACACCTTC. Translated: CASSPTGAGYTF.

The gene calls are TRBV5-1 and TRBJ1-1; TRBD1 aligns across 7 bases. With 4 bases clipped from V and 4 bases from J, the junction kept 7 bases outside the gene matches. CDR1 is SGHRS, CDR2 YFSETQ, per germline. The length of the CDR3 is 14 residues. The CDR3 sequence is CASSVGTDITEAFF. The CDR3 nucleotides read TGCGCCAGCAGCGTCGGGACAGACATCACTGAAGCTTTCTTT.

This clonotype was detected a few times. V and J are TRBV24-1 and TRBJ2-1; no clear D gene. CDR3 length: 12 amino acids. CDR1 is KGHDR and CDR2 is SFDVKD in the germline V gene. Trimming stripped 7 bases from V and 8 bases from J, with 11 bases between. CDR3 protein: CATRNEMDEQFF. CDR3 in DNA: TGTGCCACCAGGAACGAAATGGATGAGCAGTTCTTC.

As concerns this clonotype: This sequence may be a read error, since a much larger clone differs from it by one base. This chain links TRBV7-6 with TRBJ2-3, with 7 bases that match TRBD1. J gave up 5 bases and V 5 bases, and 13 bases lay outside the gene matches. This CDR3 is built from 16 residues. Germline V CDR1 and CDR2: SGHVS, FNYEAQ. In nucleotides, the CDR3 is TGTGCCAGCAGCCTACCTAGGACAGGAGGCAAAGATACGCAGTATTTT. It is translated as CASSLPRTGGKDTQYF.

J is TRBJ2-3 and V is TRBV6-6; TRBD2 matches at 13 bases. This CDR3 contains 18 residues. The junction had 7 bases not matched to a gene; V was cut back by 4 bases and J by 0 bases. Germline V gives CDR1 MNHNY, CDR2 SVGAGI (reference sequence). The CDR3 here is CASSSRLAGGLSTDTQYF. The CDR3 DNA is TGTGCCAGCAGTTCACGACTAGCGGGGGGCCTTAGCACAGATACGCAGTATTTT.

This chain uses TRBV6-2 or TRBV6-3 with TRBJ2-7; perhaps D is TRBD1 or TRBD2 (5 bases each). The CDR3 loop spans 14 amino acids. Trimming shortened V by 6 bases and J by 1 base, and 13 bases separated the two germline ends. Germline values: CDR1 MNHEY, CDR2 SVGEGT. CDR3 in amino acids: CASRPGTASYEQYV. CDR3 nucleotide sequence: TGTGCCAGCAGACCCGGGACGGCATCCTACGAGCAGTACGTC.

To note about this clonotype: One base away lies a much larger clone, so this may be a sequencing read error. The CDR3, as DNA: TGTGTCAGCCTCAGGGGTAGGGGTAATGAGCAGTTCTTC. Translated, it gives CVSLRGRGNEQFF. The rearrangement joins TRBV7-6 to TRBJ2-1; D might be TRBD1 (6 bases). Germline V lookup: CDR1 SGHVS, CDR2 FNYEAQ. The CDR3 contains 13 residues.

This clonotype was found a few times. The chain couples TRBV7-6 to TRBJ2-3; weak D call: TRBD2 (5 bases). The V end was cut by 0 bases, the J end by 3 bases, with 10 bases between. Germline assignment: CDR1 SGHVS and CDR2 FNYEAQ. This CDR3 contains 15 residues. In DNA, the CDR3 is TGTGCCAGCAGCTTAGCGCCGGGAAATACAGATACGCAGTATTTT. Translated: CASSLAPGNTDTQYF.

The CDR3 DNA is TGTGCCAGCAAGTTAGCGGGGGGCTACGAGCAGTACTTC. Translation gives CASKLAGGYEQYF. This chain uses TRBV12-3 or TRBV12-4 with TRBJ2-7, with 10 bases identical to TRBD2. Trimming cost V 7 bases and J 3 bases; bases outside gene matches: 3. The CDR3 totals 13 residues.

The V call is TRBV28, the J call TRBJ1-2; perhaps TRBD1 as D (6 bases). Trimming cost V 5 bases and J 6 bases, with 19 bases left between them. In germline, CDR1 is MDHEN, CDR2 SYDVKM. CDR3 length: 15 residues. In DNA, the CDR3 is TGTGCCAGCAGTCCCTTTCGGGGGGCGCCGGATGGCTACACCTTC. It specifies CASSPFRGAPDGYTF.

This clonotype was seen only a few times. DNA for the CDR3: TGTGGGTCGACAGGGATGGGGCGTCTGGCCCCGGACACTGAAGCTTTCTTT. Its translation is CGSTGMGRLAPDTEAFF. The rearrangement joins TRBV7-9 to TRBJ1-1; 7 bases align to TRBD1. The germline CDR1 and CDR2 sequences are SEHNR and FQNEAQ (reference sequence). This CDR3 comprises 17 residues. The full variable domain, completed using reference TRBV7-9 and TRBJ1-1, is DTGVSQNPRHKITKRGQNVTFRCDPISEHNRLYWYRQTLGQGPEFLTYFQNEAQLEKSRLLSDRFSAERPKGSFSTLEIQRTEQGDSAMYLCGSTGMGRLAPDTEAFFGQGTRLTVV.

V is TRBV27 and J is TRBJ2-3; 7 bases align to TRBD2. Unmatched junction bases numbered 6, after V lost 2 bases and J lost 4 bases. The CDR3 extends over 15 amino acids. Germline-derived CDR1 and CDR2 are MNHEY and SMNVEV (reference sequence). The CDR3 is CASSLVSGSPDTQYF. CDR3 DNA: TGTGCCAGCAGTTTAGTTAGCGGGTCCCCAGATACGCAGTATTTT.

This clonotype occurred a few times. The J gene is TRBJ1-4, the V gene TRBV7-9, with unresolved D. V was cut by 5 bases and J by 8 bases, with 15 bases left in between. The CDR3 spans 14 residues. Looked up from germline, CDR1 is SEHNR and CDR2 is FQNEAQ (reference sequence). The CDR3 here is CASSRTPDREKLFF. The DNA for the CDR3 is TGTGCCAGCAGCCGGACCCCCGACCGGGAAAAACTGTTTTTT.

V is TRBV19 and J is TRBJ2-3; tentative D call: TRBD2 (6 bases). Germline CDR1 LNHDA, CDR2 SQIVND (reference sequence). The ends were cut back, 3 bases at V and 6 bases at J, with 16 bases in the middle. The CDR3 is 15 residues long. CDR3 amino acids: CASSMTAGQVDTQYF. In DNA, the CDR3 is TGTGCCAGTAGTATGACGGCGGGGCAAGTGGATACGCAGTATTTT.

CDR3: CASSRWTWESYEQYF. The CDR3 nucleotides read TGTGCCAGCAGCAGGTGGACCTGGGAAAGCTACGAGCAGTACTTC. The J gene is TRBJ2-7, the V gene TRBV7-2; D ambiguous. V dropped 5 bases and J dropped 3 bases, with 17 bases sitting between them. This CDR3 has 15 amino acids. The germline V gene encodes CDR1 SGHTA and CDR2 FQGNSA.

The gene calls are TRBV12-3 or TRBV12-4 and TRBJ2-5; D is perhaps TRBD1 (5 bases). V was clipped by 4 bases and J by 1 base, with 13 bases between them. This CDR3 has 15 residues. CDR3 in DNA: TGTGCCAGCAGTTCCCCCCCCAGGGCCCAAGAGACCCAGTACTTC. This encodes CASSSPPRAQETQYF.

The table lists this clonotype with a few counts. CDR3 region: CASSEWTGVSPLHF. The CDR3 region has the DNA TGTGCCAGCAGTGAATGGACAGGGGTATCACCCCTCCACTTT. The chain carries TRBV6-1 and TRBJ1-6; 9 bases are shared with TRBD1. The CDR3 length is 14 residues. The J segment lost 10 bases and the V segment lost 2 bases, leaving 3 bases of the junction unmatched. Germline V gene sequence: CDR1 MNHNS, CDR2 SASEGT.

This clonotype was picked up a small number of times. The chain recombines TRBV10-1 with TRBJ1-4; D unclear. The V end was cut by 10 bases, the J end by 7 bases, with 19 bases between. The germline V gene encodes CDR1 WNHNN and CDR2 SYGVQD (reference sequence). This CDR3 region has 14 residues. The CDR3 sequence: CATSAREDGEKLFF. DNA for the CDR3: TGCGCCACCTCCGCTCGGGAAGACGGTGAAAAACTGTTTTTT.

The chain is built from TRBV10-3 and TRBJ1-1, with D perhaps TRBD1 (6 bases). V was shortened by 0 bases and J by 5 bases, with 19 bases between the two germline ends. This CDR3 is 17 amino acids long. Germline V CDR1 and CDR2: ENHRY, SYGVKD. The CDR3 loop reads CAISESVPGHRGTEAFF. CDR3 bases: TGTGCCATCAGTGAGTCCGTTCCGGGACACCGAGGGACTGAAGCTTTCTTT.

In this sample, this clonotype turned up many times. The chain is built from TRBV20-1 and TRBJ1-5; 7 bases are shared with TRBD1. Germline V gene lookup returns CDR1 DFQATT and CDR2 SNEGSKA (reference sequence). The CDR3 loop spans 14 amino acids. V lost 2 bases and J lost 5; bases outside the gene matches: 6. This CDR3 reads CSARHRGYYQPQHF. The CDR3 DNA sequence: TGCAGTGCTAGACACAGGGGTTATTATCAGCCCCAGCATTTT.

This chain connects TRBV29-1 to TRBJ2-7; 9 bases are a match to TRBD1. The CDR3 sequence is 14 residues long. Germline trimming cut 6 bases from V and 4 bases from J; bases unmatched to any gene: 10. Germline-derived CDR1 and CDR2 are SQVTM and ANQGSEA. The chain's CDR3 is CSVGRQGGAYEQYF. The CDR3 nucleotides read TGCAGCGTGGGGAGACAGGGGGGCGCGTACGAGCAGTACTTC.

The rearrangement links TRBV6-6 to TRBJ2-3; D assignment may be TRBD1 or TRBD2 (6 bases each). Germline-derived CDR1 and CDR2 are MNHNY and SVGAGI (reference sequence). Trimming took off 7 bases at V and 7 bases at J, with 15 bases between the two ends. The CDR3 extends over 13 amino acids. Here the CDR3 reads CASTAGGMNTQYF. The CDR3 DNA is TGTGCCAGCACTGCCGGGGGCATGAATACGCAGTATTTT.

This chain connects TRBV11-2 to TRBJ2-5; a weak D match, TRBD2 (5 bases). The CDR3 is made up of 16 amino acids. The V end lost 1 base, the J end lost 5 bases, and 17 bases lay between the germline ends. From germline, CDR1 is SGHAT and CDR2 FQNNGV. CDR3 amino acids: CASSLALEGVSETQYF. CDR3 in DNA: TGTGCCAGCAGCTTAGCCCTTGAGGGAGTCTCGGAGACCCAGTACTTC.